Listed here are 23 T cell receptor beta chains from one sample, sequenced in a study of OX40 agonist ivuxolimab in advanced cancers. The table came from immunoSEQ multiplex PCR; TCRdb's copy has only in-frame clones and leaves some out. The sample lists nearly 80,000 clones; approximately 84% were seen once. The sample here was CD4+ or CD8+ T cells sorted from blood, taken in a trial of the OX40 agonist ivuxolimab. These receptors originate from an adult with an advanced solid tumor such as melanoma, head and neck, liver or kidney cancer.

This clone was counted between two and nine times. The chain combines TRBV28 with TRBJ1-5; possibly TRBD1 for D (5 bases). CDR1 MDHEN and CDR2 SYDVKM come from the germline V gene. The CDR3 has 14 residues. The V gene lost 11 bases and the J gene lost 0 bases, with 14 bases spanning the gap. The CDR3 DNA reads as TGTGCCGGGGGAAAGGGGAATAGCAATCAGCCCCAGCATTTT. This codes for CAGGKGNSNQPQHF. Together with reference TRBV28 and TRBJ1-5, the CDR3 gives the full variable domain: DVKVTQSSRYLVKRTGEKVFLECVQDMDHENMFWYRQDPGLGLRLIYFSYDVKMKEKGDIPEGYSVSREKKERFSLILESASTNQTSMYLCAGGKGNSNQPQHFGDGTRLSIL.

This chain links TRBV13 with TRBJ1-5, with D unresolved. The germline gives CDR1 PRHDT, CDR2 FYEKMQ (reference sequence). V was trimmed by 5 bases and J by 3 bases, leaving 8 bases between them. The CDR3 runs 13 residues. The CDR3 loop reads CASSPGLNQPQHF. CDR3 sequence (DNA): TGTGCCAGCAGCCCCGGACTCAATCAGCCCCAGCATTTT.

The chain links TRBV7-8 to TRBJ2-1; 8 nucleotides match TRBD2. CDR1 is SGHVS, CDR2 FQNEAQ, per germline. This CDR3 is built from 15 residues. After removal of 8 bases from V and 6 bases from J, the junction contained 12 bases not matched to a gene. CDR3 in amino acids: CASGDGASGLNEQFF. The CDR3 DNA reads TGTGCCAGCGGGGATGGGGCTAGCGGGCTCAATGAGCAGTTCTTC.

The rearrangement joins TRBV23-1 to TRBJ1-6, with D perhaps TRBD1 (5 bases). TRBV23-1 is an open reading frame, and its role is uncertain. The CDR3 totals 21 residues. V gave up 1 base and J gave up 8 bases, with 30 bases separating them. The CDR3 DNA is TGCGCCAGCAGTCAATTTGGGGGAGGGGCCAACTCCCGGCTCTGTTATTCACCCCTCCACTTT. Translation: CASSQFGGGANSRLCYSPLHF.

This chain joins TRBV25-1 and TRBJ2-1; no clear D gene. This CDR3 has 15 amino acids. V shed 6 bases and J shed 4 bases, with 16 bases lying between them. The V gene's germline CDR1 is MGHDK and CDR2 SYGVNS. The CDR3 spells CASSPWDIGYNEQFF. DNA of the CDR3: TGTGCCAGCAGCCCATGGGATATTGGTTACAATGAGCAGTTCTTC.

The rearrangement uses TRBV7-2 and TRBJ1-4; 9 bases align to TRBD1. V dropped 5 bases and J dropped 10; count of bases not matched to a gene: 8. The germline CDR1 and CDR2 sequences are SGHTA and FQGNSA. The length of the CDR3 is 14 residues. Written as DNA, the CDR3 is TGTGCCAGCAGCGGGGACAGGGACGGAAGAAAACTGTTTTTT. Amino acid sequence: CASSGDRDGRKLFF.

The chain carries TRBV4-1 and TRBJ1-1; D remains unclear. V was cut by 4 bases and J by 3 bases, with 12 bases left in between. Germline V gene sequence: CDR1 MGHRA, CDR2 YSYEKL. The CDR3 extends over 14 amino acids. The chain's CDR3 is CASSRGEVDTEAFF. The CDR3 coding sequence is TGCGCCAGCAGCCGGGGAGAAGTGGACACTGAAGCTTTCTTT.

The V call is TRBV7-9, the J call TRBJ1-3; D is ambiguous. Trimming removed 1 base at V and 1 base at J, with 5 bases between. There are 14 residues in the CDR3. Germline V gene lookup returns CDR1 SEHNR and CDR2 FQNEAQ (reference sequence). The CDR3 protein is CASSLEWSGNTIYF. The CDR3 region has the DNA TGTGCCAGCAGCTTAGAATGGTCTGGAAACACCATATATTTT.

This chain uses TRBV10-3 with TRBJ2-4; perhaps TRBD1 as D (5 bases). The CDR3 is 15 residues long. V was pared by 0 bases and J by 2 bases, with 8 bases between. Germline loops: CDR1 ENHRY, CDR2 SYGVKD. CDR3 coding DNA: TGTGCCATCAGTGAGTCGGCAGGGCCCAAAAACATTCAGTACTTC. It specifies CAISESAGPKNIQYF.

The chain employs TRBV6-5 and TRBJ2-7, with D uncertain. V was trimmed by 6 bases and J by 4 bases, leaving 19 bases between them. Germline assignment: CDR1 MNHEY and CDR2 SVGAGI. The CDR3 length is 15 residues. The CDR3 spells CASSPTGTSQYEQYF. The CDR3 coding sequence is TGTGCCAGCAGCCCGACCGGAACCTCTCAATACGAGCAGTACTTC.

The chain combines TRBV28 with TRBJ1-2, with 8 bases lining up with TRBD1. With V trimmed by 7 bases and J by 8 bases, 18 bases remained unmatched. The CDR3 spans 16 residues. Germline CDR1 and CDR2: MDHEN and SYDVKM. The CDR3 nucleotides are TGTGCCAGCAAAGCCAGTATCATCGCAGGGGGCGAGGGCTACACCTTC. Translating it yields CASKASIIAGGEGYTF.

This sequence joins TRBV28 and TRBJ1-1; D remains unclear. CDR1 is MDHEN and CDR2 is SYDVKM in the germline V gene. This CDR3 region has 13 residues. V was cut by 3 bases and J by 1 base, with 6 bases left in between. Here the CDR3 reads CASSLGRNTEAFF. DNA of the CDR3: TGTGCCAGCAGTTTGGGGAGGAACACTGAAGCTTTCTTT.

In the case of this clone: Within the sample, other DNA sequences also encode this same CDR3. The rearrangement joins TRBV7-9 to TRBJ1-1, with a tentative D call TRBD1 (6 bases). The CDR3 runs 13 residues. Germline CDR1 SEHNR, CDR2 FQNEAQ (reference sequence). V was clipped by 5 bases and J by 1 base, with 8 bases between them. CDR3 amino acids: CASSLQGNTEAFF. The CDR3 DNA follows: TGTGCCAGCAGCCTACAGGGGAACACTGAAGCTTTCTTT.

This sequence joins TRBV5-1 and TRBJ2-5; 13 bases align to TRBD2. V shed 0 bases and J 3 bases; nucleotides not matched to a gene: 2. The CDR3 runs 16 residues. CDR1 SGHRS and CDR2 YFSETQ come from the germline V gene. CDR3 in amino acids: CASSLGGTSGKETQYF. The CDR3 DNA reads TGCGCCAGCAGCTTGGGGGGGACTAGCGGGAAAGAGACCCAGTACTTC.

CDR3 sequence (DNA): TGTGCCAGCAGTTCTTTCCAAACAGGGAACTTTGGAAACACCATATATTTT. Encoded protein: CASSSFQTGNFGNTIYF. The rearrangement joins TRBV28 to TRBJ1-3; maybe TRBD1 (6 bases). Trimming stripped 4 bases from V and 3 bases from J, with 19 bases between. Germline V gene data show CDR1 as MDHEN and CDR2 as SYDVKM. The CDR3 has 17 residues.

The CDR3 DNA is TGTGCCAGCAGCTCCAAGGGACTCACGGGCGGGGAGCTGTTTTTT. Its protein is CASSSKGLTGGELFF. The chain couples TRBV7-9 to TRBJ2-2; D may be TRBD2 (6 bases). The CDR3 loop spans 15 amino acids. Germline-derived CDR1 and CDR2 are SEHNR and FQNEAQ (reference sequence). V lost 4 bases and J 7 bases, leaving 16 bases between the germline ends.

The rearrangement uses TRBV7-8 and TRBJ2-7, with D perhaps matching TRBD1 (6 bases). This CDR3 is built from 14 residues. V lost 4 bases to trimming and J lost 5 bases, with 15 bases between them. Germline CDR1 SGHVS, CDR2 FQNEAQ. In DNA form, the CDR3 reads TGTGCCAGCAGCTCACTGGGACAATCCCACGAGCAGTACTTC. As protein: CASSSLGQSHEQYF. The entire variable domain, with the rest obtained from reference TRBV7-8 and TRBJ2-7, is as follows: GAGVSQSPRYKVAKRGQDVALRCDPISGHVSLFWYQQALGQGPEFLTYFQNEAQLDKSGLPSDRFFAERPEGSVSTLKIQRTQQEDSAVYLCASSSLGQSHEQYFGPGTRLTVT.

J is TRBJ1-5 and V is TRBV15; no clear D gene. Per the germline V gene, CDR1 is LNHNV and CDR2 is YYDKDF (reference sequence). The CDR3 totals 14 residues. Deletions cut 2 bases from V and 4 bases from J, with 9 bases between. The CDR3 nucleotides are TGTGCCACCAGCAGATCTAGGGATAATCAGCCCCAGCATTTT. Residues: CATSRSRDNQPQHF. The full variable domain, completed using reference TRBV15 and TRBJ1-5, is DAMVIQNPRYQVTQFGKPVTLSCSQTLNHNVMYWYQQKSSQAPKLLFHYYDKDFNNEADTPDNFQSRRPNTSFCFLDIRSPGLGDTAMYLCATSRSRDNQPQHFGDGTRLSIL.

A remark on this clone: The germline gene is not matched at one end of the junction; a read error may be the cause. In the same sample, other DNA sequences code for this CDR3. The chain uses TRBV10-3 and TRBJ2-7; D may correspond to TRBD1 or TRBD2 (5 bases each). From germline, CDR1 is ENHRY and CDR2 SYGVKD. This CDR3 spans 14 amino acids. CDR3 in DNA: TGTGCTATCAGTGAAGCAGGGAGCTCCTACGAGCAGTACTTC. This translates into CAISEAGSSYEQYF.

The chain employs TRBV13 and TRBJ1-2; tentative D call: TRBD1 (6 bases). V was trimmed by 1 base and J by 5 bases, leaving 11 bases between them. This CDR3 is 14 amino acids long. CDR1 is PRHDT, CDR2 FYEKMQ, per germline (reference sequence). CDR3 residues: CASSLVRGAYGYTF. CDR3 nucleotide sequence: TGTGCCAGCAGCTTAGTTAGGGGGGCGTATGGCTACACCTTC.

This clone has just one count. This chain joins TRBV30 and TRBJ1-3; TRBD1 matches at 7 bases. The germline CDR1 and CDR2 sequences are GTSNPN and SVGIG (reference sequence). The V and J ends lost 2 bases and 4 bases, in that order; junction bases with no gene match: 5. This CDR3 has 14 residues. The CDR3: CAWSRDREGNTIYF. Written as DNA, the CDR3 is TGTGCCTGGAGTCGCGACAGGGAAGGAAACACCATATATTTT.

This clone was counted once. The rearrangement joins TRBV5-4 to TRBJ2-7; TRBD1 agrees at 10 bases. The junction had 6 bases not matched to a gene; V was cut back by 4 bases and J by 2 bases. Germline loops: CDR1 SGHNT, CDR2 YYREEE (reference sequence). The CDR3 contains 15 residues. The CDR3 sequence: CASSRGGTGAYEQYF. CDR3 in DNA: TGTGCCAGCAGCCGCGGGGGGACAGGGGCCTACGAGCAGTACTTC.

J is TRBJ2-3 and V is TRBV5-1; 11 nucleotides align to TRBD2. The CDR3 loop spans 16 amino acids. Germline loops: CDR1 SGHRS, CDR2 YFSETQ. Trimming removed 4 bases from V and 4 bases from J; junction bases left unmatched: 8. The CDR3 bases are TGCGCCAGCAGCACCACTAGCGGGAGCTTGGCAGATACGCAGTATTTT. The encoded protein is CASSTTSGSLADTQYF.